The clone carrying this T cell receptor (beta chain) was detected many times. The antigen is not known. CDR1 and CDR2 from the germline V gene are MDHEN and SYDVKM. The V segment lost 8 bases and the J segment 4 bases; nucleotides outside the gene matches: 3. The length of the CDR3 is 13 residues. This entry belongs to a study of regulatory T cells in long-lasting Graves disease. Time point in this sample: newly diagnosed GD, antithyroid drugs for less than 3 months. From RNA extracted from PBMCs, the TCR library was made. Roughly 10 milliliters of peripheral blood were taken and placed in EDTA tubes. CDR3 regions were amplified by Arm-PCR using iRepertoire HTBI primers to build TCR beta libraries. TCRdb recomputed calls from the multiplex PCR reads with MiXCR, one row per CDR3 protein. The sample lists about 400,000 distinct CDR3 sequences, over 14% seen once, with approximately 7.6% in the top ten.

General study points: When disease was persistent, TRBV28, TRBJ1-2 and TRBJ2-5 were the favored segments. Thyroid tissue went unstudied; only peripheral blood was examined.

This sample also belongs to another study, concerning T cells in Graves' hyperthyroidism and ophthalmopathy. That work adds: Any patient presenting with uncontrolled infection, other autoimmune disease, pregnancy or lactation was left out.

Sequencing was performed on peripheral blood mononuclear cells (PBMCs), taken at new diagnosis, from a patient treated with antithyroid drugs. The sequence came from a woman in her thirties or forties with Graves disease. The rearrangement links TRBV28 to TRBJ2-1; 9 bases line up with TRBD2. Here the CDR3 reads CASDAGGYNEQFF. The CDR3 coding sequence is TGTGCCAGCGACGCGGGAGGGTACAATGAGCAGTTCTTC.